The 5 T cell receptor beta chains listed next were all sequenced from one sample in a study of control samples from healthy donors and cancer patients. Clones were sequenced by immunoSEQ multiplex PCR, and TCRdb holds only the in-frame ones, with some missing. The sample yields over 150,000 clones, roughly 95% seen once. What was sequenced was blood. Receptors originate from a woman under 40 in good health.

The chain links TRBV13 to TRBJ1-1; D might be TRBD1 (5 bases). Germline V gene sequence: CDR1 PRHDT, CDR2 FYEKMQ (reference sequence). Trimming removed 0 bases from V and 4 bases from J, with 9 bases in between. CDR3 size: 14 residues. CDR3 DNA: TGTGCCAGCAGCTTAGGAACGACAGCCACTGAAGCTTTCTTT. Amino acid sequence: CASSLGTTATEAFF.

On this clone itself: The same CDR3 arises from other DNA sequences in this sample as well. The DNA for the CDR3 is TGTGCCAGCAGCCAAGGACTAGGGCACAACACCGGGGAGCTGTTTTTT. This translates into CASSQGLGHNTGELFF. The chain couples TRBV14 to TRBJ2-2; possibly TRBD2 for D (6 bases). This CDR3 has 16 amino acids. The V gene lost 1 base and the J gene lost 2 bases, with 11 bases spanning the gap. Germline CDR1 is SGHDN and CDR2 is FVKESK.

V and J are TRBV9 and TRBJ1-6; D might be TRBD1 (5 bases). Germline CDR1 is SGDLS and CDR2 is YYNGEE. The V and J ends lost 4 bases and 4 bases respectively, with 12 bases between them. CDR3 length: 15 residues. The CDR3 nucleotides read TGTGCCAGCAGCAAGCAGGGTCTATATAATTCACCCCTCCACTTT. This encodes CASSKQGLYNSPLHF. Variable domain in full (rest from reference TRBV9 and TRBJ1-6): DSGVTQTPKHLITATGQRVTLRCSPRSGDLSVYWYQQSLDQGLQFLIQYYNGEERAKGNILERFSAQQFPDLHSELNLSSLELGDSALYFCASSKQGLYNSPLHFGNGTRLTVT.

This sequence joins TRBV4-2 and TRBJ2-3, with 9 bases fitting TRBD1. Germline V gene sequence: CDR1 LGHNA, CDR2 YNFKEQ. CDR3 length: 14 residues. The V and J ends lost 7 bases and 1 base, in that order; junction bases with no gene match: 3. The CDR3 sequence: CASTRTGGTDTQYF. In DNA, the CDR3 is TGTGCCAGCACTCGGACAGGGGGCACAGATACGCAGTATTTT.

The CDR3: CAWSKLGAYATEAFF. The CDR3 nucleotides read TGTGCCTGGAGTAAATTAGGGGCGTATGCCACTGAAGCTTTCTTT. The chain carries TRBV30 and TRBJ1-1, with D perhaps matching TRBD1 (5 bases). CDR1 is GTSNPN, CDR2 SVGIG, per germline (reference sequence). The CDR3 consists of 15 residues. Trimming pared 2 bases from V and 4 bases from J, leaving 17 bases between.